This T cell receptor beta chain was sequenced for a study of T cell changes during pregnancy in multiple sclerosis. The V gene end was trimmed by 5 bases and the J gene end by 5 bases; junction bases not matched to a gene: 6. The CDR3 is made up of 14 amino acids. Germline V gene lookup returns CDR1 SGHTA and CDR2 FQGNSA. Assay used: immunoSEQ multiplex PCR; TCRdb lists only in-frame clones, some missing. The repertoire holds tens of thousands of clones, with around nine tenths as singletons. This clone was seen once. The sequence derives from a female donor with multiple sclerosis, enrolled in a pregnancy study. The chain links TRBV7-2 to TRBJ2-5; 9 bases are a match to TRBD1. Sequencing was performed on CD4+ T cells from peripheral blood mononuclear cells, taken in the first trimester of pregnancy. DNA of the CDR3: TGTGCCAGCAGCGAAGACAGGGGGTGGGAGACCCAGTACTTC. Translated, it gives CASSEDRGWETQYF.